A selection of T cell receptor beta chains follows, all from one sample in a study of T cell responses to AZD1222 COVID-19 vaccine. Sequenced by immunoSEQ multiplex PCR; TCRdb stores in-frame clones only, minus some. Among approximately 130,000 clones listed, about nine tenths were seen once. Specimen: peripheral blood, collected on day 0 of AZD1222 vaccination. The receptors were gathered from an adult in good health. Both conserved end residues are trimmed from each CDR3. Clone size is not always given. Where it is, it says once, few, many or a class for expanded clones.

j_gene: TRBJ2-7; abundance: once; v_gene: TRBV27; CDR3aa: ASMREFGAYEQY
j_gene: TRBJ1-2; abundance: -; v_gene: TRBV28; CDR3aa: ASSPRTGGYYGYT
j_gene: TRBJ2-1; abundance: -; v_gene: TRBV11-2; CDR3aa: ASSLRWGAGAYNEQF
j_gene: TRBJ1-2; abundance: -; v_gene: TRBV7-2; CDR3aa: ASSRSAGTNYGYT
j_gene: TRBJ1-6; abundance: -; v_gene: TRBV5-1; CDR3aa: ASSLGADLGGFNSPLH
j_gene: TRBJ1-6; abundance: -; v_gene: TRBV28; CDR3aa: ASSQDSKNSPLH
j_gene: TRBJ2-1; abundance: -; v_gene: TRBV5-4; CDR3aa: ASSLTEYNEQF
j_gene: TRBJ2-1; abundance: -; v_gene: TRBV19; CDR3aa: ASSIGGESDEQF
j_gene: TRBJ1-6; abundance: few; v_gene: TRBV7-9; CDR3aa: ASSLAKQGANSNSPLH
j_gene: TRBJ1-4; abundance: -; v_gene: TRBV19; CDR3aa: ASRLGEKLF
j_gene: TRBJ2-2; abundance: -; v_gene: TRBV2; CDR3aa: ASRAAGLAGGRTGELF
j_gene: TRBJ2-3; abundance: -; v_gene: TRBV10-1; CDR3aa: ASSLTSEDTQY
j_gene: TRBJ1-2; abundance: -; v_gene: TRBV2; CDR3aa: ASSDGGLRGYT
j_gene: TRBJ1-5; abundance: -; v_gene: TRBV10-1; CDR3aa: ASPNDRAGGSNQPQH
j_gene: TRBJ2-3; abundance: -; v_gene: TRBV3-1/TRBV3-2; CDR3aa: ASSHSDRAPDTQY
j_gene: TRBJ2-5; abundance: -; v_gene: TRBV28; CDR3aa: ASSSGQLRAIQY
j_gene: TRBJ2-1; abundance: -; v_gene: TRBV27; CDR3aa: ASSSPGPNNEQF
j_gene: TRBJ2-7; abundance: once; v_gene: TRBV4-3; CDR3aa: ASSQETQAEQY
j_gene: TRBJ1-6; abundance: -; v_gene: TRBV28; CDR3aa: ASSSRAPSNSPLH
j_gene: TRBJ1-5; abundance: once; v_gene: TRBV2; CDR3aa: ASSELGEDQPQH
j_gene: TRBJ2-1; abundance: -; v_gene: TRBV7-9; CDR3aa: ASSFGPDSPSSYNEQF
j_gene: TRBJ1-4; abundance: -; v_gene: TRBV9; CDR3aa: ASSVEFGGRVDEKLF
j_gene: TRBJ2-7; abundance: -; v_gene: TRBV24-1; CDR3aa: ATSDSAAAYEQY
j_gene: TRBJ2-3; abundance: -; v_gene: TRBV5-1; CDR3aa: ASSLSGSGLDTQY
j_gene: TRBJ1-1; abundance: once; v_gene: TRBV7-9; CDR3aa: ASSSRTGWNPEAF
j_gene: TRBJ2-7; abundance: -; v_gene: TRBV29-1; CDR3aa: SVGTGAYEQY
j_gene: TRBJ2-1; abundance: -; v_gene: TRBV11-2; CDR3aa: ASSYRGYNEQF
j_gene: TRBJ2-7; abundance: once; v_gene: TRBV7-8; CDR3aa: ASSPLGTSGRAAWEQY
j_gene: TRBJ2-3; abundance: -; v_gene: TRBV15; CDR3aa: ATSLQGTDTQY
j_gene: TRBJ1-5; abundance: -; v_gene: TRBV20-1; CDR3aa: SASMGRNSNQPQH
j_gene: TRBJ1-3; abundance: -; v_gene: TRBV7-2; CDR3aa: ASSSGQSGGNTIY
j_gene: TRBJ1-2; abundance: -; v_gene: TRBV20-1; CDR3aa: SATSRNGYT
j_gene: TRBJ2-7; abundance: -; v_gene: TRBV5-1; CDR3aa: ASRGGAGGSYEQY
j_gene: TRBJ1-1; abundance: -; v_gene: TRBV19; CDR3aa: ASSIIPTGGDFEAF
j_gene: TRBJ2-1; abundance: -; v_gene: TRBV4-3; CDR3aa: ASSQDSNPGTMNEQF
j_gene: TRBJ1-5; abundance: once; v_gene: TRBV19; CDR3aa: ASSIVPQPQH
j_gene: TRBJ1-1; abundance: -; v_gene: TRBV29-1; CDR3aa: SVLGGTEAF
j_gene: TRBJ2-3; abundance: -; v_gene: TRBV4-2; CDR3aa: ASSPGIGLAGGREDTQY
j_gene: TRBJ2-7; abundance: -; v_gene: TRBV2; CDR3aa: ASTPHRMEQY
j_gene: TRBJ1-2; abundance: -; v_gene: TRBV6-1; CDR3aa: ASSEAIPYGYT
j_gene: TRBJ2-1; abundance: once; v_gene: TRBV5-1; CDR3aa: ASSLVGLGVGQF
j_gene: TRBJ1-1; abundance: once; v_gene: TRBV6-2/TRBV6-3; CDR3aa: ASSSPALGGTEAF
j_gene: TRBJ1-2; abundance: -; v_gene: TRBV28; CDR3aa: ASSLRQFNYGYT
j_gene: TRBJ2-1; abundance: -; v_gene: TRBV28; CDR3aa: ASGGAYNEQF
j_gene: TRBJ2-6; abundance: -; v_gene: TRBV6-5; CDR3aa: AIFAGSGANVLT
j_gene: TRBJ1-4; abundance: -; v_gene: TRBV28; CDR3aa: ASSPRAAGYNEKLF
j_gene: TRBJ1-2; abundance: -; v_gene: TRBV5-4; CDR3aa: ASSDQVYGYT
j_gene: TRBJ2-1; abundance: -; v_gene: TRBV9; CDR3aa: ASRGDRGPYNEQF
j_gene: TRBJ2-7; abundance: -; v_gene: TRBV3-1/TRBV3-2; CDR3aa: ASSQGLQGEHEQY